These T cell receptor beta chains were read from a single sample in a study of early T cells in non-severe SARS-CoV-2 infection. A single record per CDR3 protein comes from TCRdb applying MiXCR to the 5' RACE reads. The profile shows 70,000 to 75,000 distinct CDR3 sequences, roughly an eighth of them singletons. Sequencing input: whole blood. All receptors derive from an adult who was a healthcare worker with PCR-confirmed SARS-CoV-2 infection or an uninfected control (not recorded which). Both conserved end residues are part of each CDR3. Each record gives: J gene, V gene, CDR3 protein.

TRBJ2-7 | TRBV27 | CARTGTYEQYF
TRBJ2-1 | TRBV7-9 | CASSSTQEQFF
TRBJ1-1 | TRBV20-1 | CSARSTANTEAFF
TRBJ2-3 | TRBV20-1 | CSARLQGSDTQYF
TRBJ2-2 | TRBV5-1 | CASSSQGADTGELFF
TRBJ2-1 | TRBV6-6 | CASTPVGGSSYNEQFF
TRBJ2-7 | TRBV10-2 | CASSEFPGAREQYF
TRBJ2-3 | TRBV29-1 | CSVVQGPVDTQYF
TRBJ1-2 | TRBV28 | CASSLPGTGWGYTF
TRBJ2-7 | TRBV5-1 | CASSLGGTSDYEQYF
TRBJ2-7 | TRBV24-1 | CATSDKGQIGTHEQYF
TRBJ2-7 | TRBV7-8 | CASSFRRGSYEQYF
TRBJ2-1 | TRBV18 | CASSKDSYNEQFF
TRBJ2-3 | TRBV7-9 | CASSSTGNLADTQYF